This T cell receptor beta chain was recorded in a study of blood T cell repertoires in COVID-19. This clone was seen more than once but under ten times. Two negative PCRs, clearance, or symptom resolution had been documented for recovered Cohort 3 donors. Clones were sequenced by immunoSEQ multiplex PCR, and TCRdb holds only the in-frame ones, with some missing. The sample consists of hundreds of thousands of clones, around nine tenths of them appearing once. This receptor was obtained from a woman aged 45-59 years who had recovered from COVID-19. The sequenced material came from PBMCs or T cells enriched from blood (not recorded which).

The CDR3 coding sequence is TGTGCCAGCAGCCAAGGTGAGGGACAGGGAGGTCGGGACCTAAACACTGAAGCTTTCTTT. As protein: CASSQGEGQGGRDLNTEAFF. The rearrangement links TRBV4-2 to TRBJ1-1; 9 bases align to TRBD1. The CDR3 loop spans 20 amino acids. Looked up from germline, CDR1 is LGHNA and CDR2 is YNFKEQ. Losses at the gene ends were 1 base for V and 2 bases for J; bases not matched to a gene: 17.